These 31 T cell receptor beta chains were sequenced from one sample in a study of T cell changes during pregnancy in multiple sclerosis. Profiled with immunoSEQ multiplex PCR; TCRdb holds only in-frame clones, not every one. The table records about 70,000 clones, 85% to 95% of them present only once. The material sequenced was peripheral blood, taken before pregnancy. The receptors derive from a female donor with multiple sclerosis, enrolled in a pregnancy study.

In its sample, this clone was seen a few times. The chain couples TRBV5-6 to TRBJ2-7; D is uncertain. This CDR3 spans 16 amino acids. CDR1 is SGHDT, CDR2 YYEEEE, per germline. Trimming left V 1 base short and J 1 base short, with 15 bases between. The CDR3 nucleotides are TGTGCCAGCAGCTTGCGTGGGCAACGATTTTCCTACGAGCAGTACTTC. This translates into CASSLRGQRFSYEQYF.

The chain couples TRBV19 to TRBJ1-1, with 8 positions matching TRBD1. Germline CDR1 reads LNHDA; CDR2 reads SQIVND (reference sequence). After removal of 5 bases from V and 4 bases from J, the junction contained 6 bases not matched to a gene. The CDR3 has 14 residues. The CDR3 DNA follows: TGTGCCAGTAGTTCCTCAGGGGGCGGCACTGAAGCTTTCTTT. This sequence encodes CASSSSGGGTEAFF.

The chain carries TRBV6-4 and TRBJ2-1; 12 positions match TRBD2. CDR3 size: 18 residues. Unmatched junction bases numbered 15, after V lost 6 bases and J lost 6 bases. Germline-derived CDR1 and CDR2 are MRHNA and SNTAGT. CDR3 in DNA: TGTGCCAGCAGGAGGACAGGGTCGGTACTAGCGGGAGGCAATGAGCAGTTCTTC. Translated, it gives CASRRTGSVLAGGNEQFF.

This sequence joins TRBV29-1 and TRBJ1-1, with 7 bases fitting TRBD1. This CDR3 region has 12 residues. V was clipped by 3 bases and J by 5 bases; unmatched bases: 3. Looked up from germline, CDR1 is SQVTM and CDR2 is ANQGSEA. CDR3 protein: CSVETGRTEAFF. Written as DNA, the CDR3 is TGCAGCGTTGAGACAGGGCGTACTGAAGCTTTCTTT.

V is TRBV7-9 and J is TRBJ2-7; possible D gene TRBD2, 6 bases. The V end was cut by 3 bases, the J end by 7 bases, with 13 bases between. The CDR3 totals 13 residues. Germline V lookup: CDR1 SEHNR, CDR2 FQNEAQ (reference sequence). As DNA, the CDR3 is TGTGCCAGCAGCTTCGGGGGAATGGGTGAGCAGTACTTC. Translated, it gives CASSFGGMGEQYF.

The sample holds one count of this clone. The genes are TRBV6-1 and TRBJ1-5; a possible D gene is TRBD1 (5 bases). The germline V and J ends were trimmed by 6 bases and 1 base, with 13 bases remaining between them. Germline assignment: CDR1 MNHNS and CDR2 SASEGT. The CDR3 sequence is 15 residues long. The CDR3 DNA reads TGTGCCAGCAGCCACGGTCAGGGAAGCAATCAGCCCCAGCATTTT. Translated: CASSHGQGSNQPQHF.

CDR3 sequence reads: CSGRGTTKEQFF. The CDR3 nucleotides are TGCAGCGGTCGGGGTACTACTAAAGAGCAGTTCTTC. The chain employs TRBV29-1 and TRBJ2-1; possible D gene TRBD2, 5 bases. Germline V CDR1 and CDR2: SQVTM, ANQGSEA. This CDR3 spans 12 amino acids. V was pared by 7 bases and J by 10 bases, with 17 bases between.

The chain combines TRBV27 with TRBJ1-2, with 10 bases matching TRBD1. Germline trimming cut 4 bases from V and 3 bases from J; bases unmatched to any gene: 11. CDR3 size: 17 residues. Germline V gene lookup returns CDR1 MNHEY and CDR2 SMNVEV (reference sequence). CDR3 in DNA: TGTGCCAGCAGTTCATGGGGGGACAGGGGCAGTCACTATGGCTACACCTTC. This encodes CASSSWGDRGSHYGYTF.

V and J are TRBV6-5 and TRBJ2-7; D not resolved. CDR1 MNHEY and CDR2 SVGAGI come from the germline V gene. The V end lost 6 bases, the J end lost 2 bases, and 14 bases lay between the germline ends. This CDR3 contains 14 residues. CDR3 bases: TGTGCCAGCAGAAGAGATAGTGCCGCCTACGAGCAGTACTTC. Residues: CASRRDSAAYEQYF.

In the case of this clone: This same CDR3 is encoded by further DNA sequences in the sample. The gene calls are TRBV9 and TRBJ1-1; possible D gene TRBD1, 6 bases. The V gene lost 0 bases and the J gene lost 5 bases, with 11 bases spanning the gap. Per the germline V gene, CDR1 is SGDLS and CDR2 is YYNGEE. This CDR3 comprises 14 residues. The CDR3 DNA reads as TGTGCCAGCAGCGTAGGGGGAAGGGGGACTGAAGCTTTCTTT. Its translation: CASSVGGRGTEAFF.

V gene TRBV2 combines with J gene TRBJ2-2; tentative D call: TRBD2 (6 bases). The ends were cut back, 6 bases at V and 5 bases at J, with 13 bases in the middle. CDR1 is SNHLY and CDR2 is FYNNEI in the germline V gene. The CDR3 contains 14 residues. The CDR3 here is CASRLTSWTGELFF. The CDR3 DNA follows: TGTGCCAGCAGGCTGACTAGTTGGACCGGGGAGCTGTTTTTT.

V gene TRBV6-4 combines with J gene TRBJ2-3, with 8 bases lining up with TRBD2. This CDR3 region has 15 residues. CDR1 and CDR2 from the germline V gene are MRHNA and SNTAGT. Trimming cost V 4 bases and J 4 bases; bases outside gene matches: 7. The CDR3 DNA reads TGTGCCAGCAGTGGTGTCGCGGGAGGTGCAGATACGCAGTATTTT. Translated: CASSGVAGGADTQYF.

The chain couples TRBV27 to TRBJ2-1; 7 bases map to TRBD1. CDR3 length: 16 amino acids. Germline assignment: CDR1 MNHEY and CDR2 SMNVEV (reference sequence). The V gene end was trimmed by 6 bases and the J gene end by 0 bases; junction bases not matched to a gene: 8. CDR3 loop: CASRGGGISSYNEQFF. The DNA of the CDR3 is TGTGCCAGCAGAGGGGGCGGAATTAGCTCCTACAATGAGCAGTTCTTC.

The V call is TRBV30, the J call TRBJ1-3; D unresolved. Germline CDR1 reads GTSNPN; CDR2 reads SVGIG (reference sequence). The germline V and J ends were trimmed by 3 bases and 0 bases, with 12 bases remaining between them. The CDR3 spans 15 residues. CDR3 DNA sequence: TGTGCCTGGAGCCGCAGCGATTACTCTGGAAACACCATATATTTT. Protein: CAWSRSDYSGNTIYF. The full variable domain, with the rest looked up from reference TRBV30 and TRBJ1-3, is SQTIHQWPATLVQPVGSPLSLECTVEGTSNPNLYWYRQAAGRGLQLLFYSVGIGQISSEVPQNLSASRPQDRQFILSSKKLLLSDSGFYLCAWSRSDYSGNTIYFGEGSWLTVV.

The chain links TRBV18 to TRBJ2-5; 7 bases agree with TRBD2. This CDR3 region has 14 residues. CDR1 and CDR2 from the germline V gene are KGHSH and LQKENI. After removal of 3 bases from V and 3 bases from J, the junction contained 4 bases not matched to a gene. The CDR3 bases are TGTGCCAGCTCACCGCGACTAGCAAAAGAGACCCAGTACTTC. This gives the protein CASSPRLAKETQYF.

The chain uses TRBV5-1 and TRBJ1-1; 9 nucleotides agree with TRBD1. The CDR3 has 15 amino acids. Germline-derived CDR1 and CDR2 are SGHRS and YFSETQ. With 4 bases clipped from V and 1 base from J, the junction kept 5 bases outside the gene matches. CDR3 coding DNA: TGCGCCAGCAGCCTTCAGGGACAGGGGAACACTGAAGCTTTCTTT. Amino acid sequence: CASSLQGQGNTEAFF.

The chain carries TRBV6-8 and TRBJ2-7; D unclear. Germline V gene lookup returns CDR1 MNHGY and CDR2 SAAAGT. V lost 6 bases and J 3 bases, leaving 9 bases between the germline ends. The CDR3 contains 12 residues. The CDR3 DNA sequence: TGTGCCAGCAGCAAGTCCAGCTACGAGCAGTACTTC. Translated, it gives CASSKSSYEQYF.

The chain couples TRBV5-1 to TRBJ2-7; maybe TRBD2 (6 bases). V shed 4 bases and J shed 5 bases, with 28 bases lying between them. Germline V gene lookup returns CDR1 SGHRS and CDR2 YFSETQ. This CDR3 spans 18 amino acids. CDR3 nucleotide sequence: TGCGCCAGCAGCAACGCGGGGAGCCTAGCGCTAGACCCCAACGAGCAGTACTTC. Protein product: CASSNAGSLALDPNEQYF.

The gene calls are TRBV6-6 and TRBJ2-1; a weak D match, TRBD1 (5 bases). Germline CDR1 and CDR2: MNHNY and SVGAGI (reference sequence). This CDR3 has 14 amino acids. The ends were cut back, 6 bases at V and 8 bases at J, with 17 bases in the middle. CDR3 nucleotide sequence: TGTGCCAGCAGCGGACACCCCCATTGGTATGAGCAGTTCTTC. This sequence encodes CASSGHPHWYEQFF.

The J gene is TRBJ2-1, the V gene TRBV28, with 10 bases identical to TRBD2. This CDR3 spans 16 amino acids. V was clipped by 6 bases and J by 7 bases; unmatched bases: 12. Germline CDR1 reads MDHEN; CDR2 reads SYDVKM. The CDR3, as DNA: TGTGCCAGCAGACCTAGCGGGAGTGGATTGAGGAATGAGCAGTTCTTC. Translated: CASRPSGSGLRNEQFF.

This clone was recorded a few times. V is TRBV6-4 and J is TRBJ2-7; the match to TRBD2 covers 7 bases. CDR1 and CDR2 from the germline V gene are MRHNA and SNTAGT. V was clipped by 0 bases and J by 4 bases; unmatched bases: 6. The CDR3 is 15 residues long. The CDR3 loop is CASSDSRLAVYEQYF. CDR3 DNA: TGTGCCAGCAGTGACTCGCGGCTAGCGGTATACGAGCAGTACTTC.

The chain carries TRBV15 and TRBJ1-2; 8 positions agree with TRBD1. CDR1 and CDR2 from the germline V gene are LNHNV and YYDKDF (reference sequence). V was clipped by 3 bases and J by 4 bases; unmatched bases: 7. This CDR3 is 15 amino acids long. The CDR3 DNA reads as TGTGCCACCAGCAGCGGACAGGGAGTCCTCTATGGCTACACCTTC. This encodes CATSSGQGVLYGYTF.

The gene calls are TRBV7-2 and TRBJ2-5; 11 nucleotides align to TRBD1. This CDR3 contains 15 residues. The V gene end was trimmed by 5 bases and the J gene end by 4 bases; junction bases not matched to a gene: 6. Per germline, CDR1 SGHTA and CDR2 FQGNSA. The CDR3: CASSPLGQGGETQYF. The CDR3 nucleotides are TGTGCCAGCAGCCCTCTGGGACAGGGGGGAGAGACCCAGTACTTC.

CDR3 sequence reads: CASSIDGPLAPQHF. CDR3 nucleotides: TGTGCCAGTAGTATAGATGGGCCCTTGGCGCCCCAGCATTTT. The chain links TRBV19 to TRBJ1-5; D remains unclear. The CDR3 has 14 residues. The germline CDR1 and CDR2 sequences are LNHDA and SQIVND (reference sequence). V lost 0 bases, J lost 9 bases, and 12 bases lay in between.

In this sample, this clone turned up a few times. J is TRBJ2-7 and V is TRBV5-4, with unresolved D. Trimming cost V 0 bases and J 0 bases, with 13 bases left between them. CDR3 length equals 16 residues. Germline V gives CDR1 SGHNT, CDR2 YYREEE (reference sequence). In DNA form, the CDR3 reads TGTGCCAGCAGCTTGGGGGCCAGCCACCCCTCCTACGAGCAGTACTTC. It translates to CASSLGASHPSYEQYF.

V and J are TRBV6-1 and TRBJ2-7; 12 bases map to TRBD2. This CDR3 contains 13 residues. Germline V gene sequence: CDR1 MNHNS, CDR2 SASEGT. The J segment lost 7 bases and the V segment lost 6 bases, leaving 4 bases of the junction unmatched. CDR3 bases: TGTGCCAGCAGGCTAGCGGGAGGGCAGGAGCAGTACTTC. Protein product: CASRLAGGQEQYF.

This chain links TRBV7-9 with TRBJ2-5; 7 bases are a match to TRBD1. V lost 3 bases and J lost 2; bases outside the gene matches: 3. CDR1 and CDR2 (germline): SEHNR, FQNEAQ (reference sequence). The CDR3 contains 14 residues. In nucleotides, the CDR3 is TGTGCCAGCAGCTTCCAGGGGGAACAAGAGACCCAGTACTTC. Protein product: CASSFQGEQETQYF.

The CDR3 nucleotides read TGTGCCAGCAGCGTGGGGACAGGGGTTACCACCGGGGAGCTGTTTTTT. It codes for CASSVGTGVTTGELFF. V and J are TRBV7-3 and TRBJ2-2, with 10 positions matching TRBD1. The CDR3 length is 16 residues. CDR1 and CDR2 from the germline V gene are SGHTA and FQGTGA. The V and J ends lost 5 bases and 4 bases, in that order; junction bases with no gene match: 7.

This clone came up once. This sequence joins TRBV18 and TRBJ2-7, with D possibly TRBD2 on 6 matching bases. V shed 1 base and J shed 6 bases, with 13 bases lying between them. CDR3 length: 14 amino acids. The germline V gene has CDR1 KGHSH and CDR2 LQKENI. CDR3 residues: CASSPRPREVEQYF. CDR3 DNA: TGTGCCAGCTCACCACGCCCCAGGGAGGTCGAGCAGTACTTC.

This clone was picked up a small number of times. V and J are TRBV20-1 and TRBJ1-2; possibly TRBD1 for D (5 bases). Deletions cut 1 base from V and 7 bases from J, with 7 bases between. CDR1 and CDR2 from the germline V gene are DFQATT and SNEGSKA (reference sequence). The CDR3 is 11 amino acids. The chain's CDR3 is CSARVGGGYTF. The DNA of the CDR3 is TGCAGTGCTAGAGTCGGGGGTGGCTACACCTTC.

The chain links TRBV4-1 to TRBJ1-4; unclear D gene. The germline V gene has CDR1 MGHRA and CDR2 YSYEKL. V gave up 0 bases and J gave up 2 bases, with 7 bases separating them. The CDR3 is 15 amino acids. The CDR3 region is CASSQDVATNEKLFF. The CDR3 DNA is TGCGCCAGCAGCCAAGATGTGGCCACTAATGAAAAACTGTTTTTT.